A selection of T cell receptor beta chains follows, all from one sample in a study of blood T cell repertoires in COVID-19. The method was immunoSEQ multiplex PCR; TCRdb's version includes in-frame clones alone and lacks a portion of them. This sample yields about 250,000 clones, of which about 88% are seen a single time; around 2% belongs to the top ten. Sequenced sample: peripheral blood. The origin of the receptors is a woman aged 40 to 50 who had recovered from COVID-19. The CDR3 runs from the conserved cysteine through the conserved F or W. D genes are given only for firm matches. Size values are once, few and many counts, or a class for expanded clones, and some rows have none.

clone_size	d_call	v_call	j_call	cdr3_aa	cdr3_nt
once	TRBD1	TRBV28	TRBJ1-2	CASSLRTGTGGIYTF	TGTGCCAGCAGTCTTAGAACCGGGACAGGTGGAATCTACACCTTC
.	TRBD2	TRBV4-3	TRBJ2-3	CASSPNGRAGGGTDTQYF	TGCGCCAGCAGCCCCAATGGGCGAGCGGGAGGGGGCACAGATACGCAGTATTTT
.	TRBD2	TRBV6-5	TRBJ2-3	CASSSDAGGPDTQYF	TGTGCCAGCAGTTCCGATGCGGGGGGGCCCGATACGCAGTATTTT
.	.	TRBV15	TRBJ1-2	CATSRRATGNYGYTF	TGTGCCACCAGCAGACGAGCGACGGGTAACTATGGCTACACCTTC
.	.	TRBV7-2	TRBJ2-7	CASSTLGEQYF	TGTGCCAGCAGCACCCTCGGGGAGCAGTACTTC
.	.	TRBV5-6	TRBJ2-5	CASSLLDIAETQYF	TGTGCCAGCAGCTTGTTGGACATCGCCGAGACCCAGTACTTC
.	.	TRBV27	TRBJ1-2	CASSSTDRPNYGYTF	TGTGCCAGCAGTTCAACCGACAGGCCTAACTATGGCTACACCTTC
.	TRBD2	TRBV7-2	TRBJ2-5	CASSLAALAGQETQYF	TGTGCCAGCAGCTTAGCGGCTCTAGCGGGTCAAGAGACCCAGTACTTC
.	.	TRBV28	TRBJ1-2	CASSLIQAYGYTF	TGTGCCAGCAGTTTAATCCAGGCGTATGGCTACACCTTC
.	TRBD1	TRBV2	TRBJ2-7	CASRQDRLSYEQYF	TGTGCCAGCAGACAGGACAGGCTTTCCTACGAGCAGTACTTC
.	TRBD1	TRBV7-2	TRBJ2-7	CASSPDRGRRNEQYF	TGTGCCAGCAGCCCGGACAGGGGGAGGAGGAACGAGCAGTACTTC
.	.	TRBV11-3	TRBJ1-4	CASSKRSRGNEKLFF	TGTGCCAGCAGCAAACGGTCCAGGGGTAATGAAAAACTGTTTTTT
.	.	TRBV19	TRBJ1-5	CASSIVDNSNQPQHF	TGTGCCAGTAGTATTGTGGACAATAGCAATCAGCCCCAGCATTTT
once	TRBD1	TRBV6-5	TRBJ1-2	CASIKTGGVAYGYTF	TGTGCCAGCATAAAAACAGGGGGCGTCGCCTATGGCTACACCTTC